Listed below are T cell receptor beta chains from one sample, sequenced in a study of T cell responses to AZD1222 COVID-19 vaccine. TCRdb's table, derived via immunoSEQ multiplex PCR, lists solely in-frame clones and lacks some. The sample contains about 86,000 clones, over 85% of which appear only once. The sequencing used peripheral blood, collected on day 0 of AZD1222 vaccination. The source of these receptors is an adult in good health. Both conserved end residues are part of each CDR3.

v_gene | CDR3aa
TRBV10-2 | CASIQYNNEQFF
TRBV5-5 | CASSPSGRAGEQFF
TRBV20-1 | CSASGGTVGNQPQHF
TRBV6-5 | CASSRGRYEQYF
TRBV19 | CASKPEGVWGYTF
TRBV6-6 | CASKKGGARDTEAFF
TRBV7-2 | CASSTGGSSYEQYF
TRBV5-4 | CASSYPQAGVGNEQFF
TRBV6-6 | CASKWGAGTYEQYF
TRBV5-1 | CASSPRGHSANYGYTF
TRBV1 | CTSSEAGVDNEQFF
TRBV28 | CASSFRAGSEAFF
TRBV5-5 | CASSSTGGGSTNEKLFF
TRBV5-5 | CASSLMTGSVTEAFF
TRBV12-3/TRBV12-4 | CASSSGRAYEQYF
TRBV12-5 | CASGLWGPAYEQYF
TRBV19 | CASSREGGWTGYMGNQPQHF
TRBV5-4 | CASSPQTGGNGYTF
TRBV19 | CASSMGPPEGTDTQYF
TRBV18 | CASSPPGTDTDTQYF
TRBV6-5 | CASSRSRLYEQYF
TRBV9 | CASSKGLAGVEQFF
TRBV7-9 | CASSRQGLDNEQFF
TRBV5-1 | CASSLDTGPQETQYF
TRBV6-5 | CASVRRGLSYGYTF
TRBV6-2/TRBV6-3 | CASSPAEETQYF
TRBV5-4 | CASSEPGTKYTDTQYF
TRBV10-2 | CASTSGQGQGNTIYF
TRBV5-8 | CASSPSSGTGGGRTEAFF
TRBV6-5 | CASSYSTVRETQYF
TRBV9 | CASSVGGGNEKLFF